A selection of T cell receptor beta chains follows, all from one sample in a study of T cell repertoires in cytomegalovirus infection. MiXCR, run by TCRdb on the reads, gives a single entry per CDR3 protein. The data show 450,000 to 650,000 distinct CDR3 sequences, approximately 26% seen once. The sequenced material came from PBMCs. The source of these receptors is a human donor in good health (CMV status not recorded). Some clones in this sample may be carry-over from other donors' samples. Each CDR3 is given with its conserved first and last residue. The D gene is left open where the match is weak. Some rows have no size entry. The others give once, few or many, or a class for an expanded clone.

d_call | clone_size | j_call | v_call | cdr3_nt | cdr3_aa
- | - | TRBJ2-2 | TRBV5-1 | TGCGCCAGCAGGTCGGAGTATACGAACACCGGGGAGCTGTTTTTT | CASRSEYTNTGELFF
- | many | TRBJ1-1 | TRBV12-3/TRBV12-4 | TGTGCCAGCAGCTTATCCGGGTTGAACACTGAAGCTTTCTTT | CASSLSGLNTEAFF
TRBD1 | - | TRBJ2-1 | TRBV7-2 | TGTGCCAGCAGCTTAGTACCATGGACAGGGGGAAATGAGCAGTTCTTC | CASSLVPWTGGNEQFF
- | few | TRBJ2-2 | TRBV12-3/TRBV12-4 | TGTGCCAGCAGTTCACAGACCCCCGGGGAGCTGTTTTTT | CASSSQTPGELFF
TRBD2 | few | TRBJ2-7 | TRBV27 | TGTGCCAGCAGTCTAACCACTAGCGGGAGTTACGAGCAGTACTTC | CASSLTTSGSYEQYF
TRBD2 | - | TRBJ2-1 | TRBV7-8 | TGTGCCAGCAGCTTAACAGCGGGAGGTGAGCAGTTCTTC | CASSLTAGGEQFF
- | - | TRBJ2-1 | TRBV6-6 | TGTGCCAGCACAAAACAGGGTATTACGGGAGTAACCTACAATGAGCAGTTCTTC | CASTKQGITGVTYNEQFF
- | - | TRBJ2-1 | TRBV5-1 | TGCGCCAGCAGCCCGGTGCCCTTATCCTACAATGAGCAGTTCTTC | CASSPVPLSYNEQFF
TRBD1 | few | TRBJ1-5 | TRBV18 | TGTGCCAGCTCCCGACAGGGGGGGATCGGTCAGCCCCAGCATTTT | CASSRQGGIGQPQHF
- | many | TRBJ2-5 | TRBV7-2 | TGTGCCAGCAGCTGGCGACCCACCGAGACCCAGTACTTC | CASSWRPTETQYF
TRBD2 | - | TRBJ2-7 | TRBV20-1 | TGCAGTGCTAGTTTGCGGGAGCCGGGACTGTCCTACGAGCAGTACTTC | CSASLREPGLSYEQYF
- | - | TRBJ2-7 | TRBV28 | TGTGCCAGCAGTTTCTTTGGGATAACCTACGAGCAGTACTTC | CASSFFGITYEQYF
- | - | TRBJ2-5 | TRBV12-3/TRBV12-4 | TGTGCCAGCAGGCCGGGACATCAAGAGACCCAGTACTTC | CASRPGHQETQYF
- | - | TRBJ2-5 | TRBV25-1 | TGTGCCAGCAGTGAGGCCCAGGGTTGGGGAGAGACCCAGTACTTC | CASSEAQGWGETQYF
- | - | TRBJ1-4 | TRBV5-1 | TGCGCCAGCAGCCGAGGGGAGCGCCATGAAAAACTGTTTTTT | CASSRGERHEKLFF
TRBD2 | many | TRBJ2-5 | TRBV7-6 | TGTGCCAGCAGCCCTCTTTCTAGCGGGGAGACCCAGTACTTC | CASSPLSSGETQYF
- | - | TRBJ1-2 | TRBV18 | TGTGCCAGCTCACCCGGGGACGGACCCAGGGGCTACACCTTC | CASSPGDGPRGYTF
- | - | TRBJ2-7 | TRBV20-1 | TGCAGTGCCGGACCGGGACTTTACAATGAGCAGTACTTC | CSAGPGLYNEQYF
- | - | TRBJ1-5 | TRBV5-5 | TGTGCCAGCAGTATTAATGCCGGAGGCTCTCAGCCCCAGCATTTT | CASSINAGGSQPQHF
TRBD2 | - | TRBJ2-1 | TRBV29-1 | TGCAGCGTTGAACTAGCGGGAACCTACAATGAGCAGTTCTTC | CSVELAGTYNEQFF
TRBD1 | - | TRBJ2-7 | TRBV10-3 | TGTGCCATCAGCAATCCGGGACAGGGGGCATCCTACGAGCAGTACTTC | CAISNPGQGASYEQYF
TRBD2 | many | TRBJ2-5 | TRBV7-2 | TGTGCCAGCAGCTTAGCCCCGGGACTAGCGGGAGGGCCCGAGGAGACCCAGTACTTC | CASSLAPGLAGGPEETQYF
- | few | TRBJ2-6 | TRBV6-2/TRBV6-3 | TGTGCCAGCAGTAAGGCCCAGGGAATTGGGGCCAACGTCCTGACTTTC | CASSKAQGIGANVLTF
TRBD2 | - | TRBJ2-2 | TRBV29-1 | TGCAGCGTTGAATCTAGCGGGACTAACACCGGGGAGCTGTTTTTT | CSVESSGTNTGELFF
TRBD1 | - | TRBJ2-3 | TRBV9 | TGTGCCAGCAGCGAGAACCGGGACAGGGGGCGCGAAGATACGCAGTATTTT | CASSENRDRGREDTQYF
TRBD1 | - | TRBJ1-1 | TRBV19 | TGTGCCAGCCGACAGGGGCCCTCTAAATACACTGAAGCTTTCTTT | CASRQGPSKYTEAFF
- | - | TRBJ1-1 | TRBV7-6 | TGTGCCAGCAGCGTACTGGGGGCGAGGGGGGTTGCCAACACTGAAGCTTTCTTT | CASSVLGARGVANTEAFF
- | few | TRBJ2-3 | TRBV27 | TGTGCCAGCAGTCCCACCCGCCCCACAGATACGCAGTATTTT | CASSPTRPTDTQYF
TRBD1 | many | TRBJ2-1 | TRBV7-9 | TGTGCCAGCAGCCCCGGGACAGGGGGCGGTGAGCAGTTCTTC | CASSPGTGGGEQFF
- | many | TRBJ2-5 | TRBV7-2 | TGTGCCAGCGTTTTGGGGGCGGGGATGCAAGAGACCCAGTACTTC | CASVLGAGMQETQYF
TRBD1 | - | TRBJ2-1 | TRBV28 | TGTGCCAGCAGTGATCCGACAGGGATCGCATATGTGCAGTTCTTC | CASSDPTGIAYVQFF
- | few | TRBJ2-2 | TRBV6-2/TRBV6-3 | TGTGCCAGCAGACTCAGGGGCACGAACACCGGGGAGCTGTTTTTT | CASRLRGTNTGELFF
TRBD2 | - | TRBJ2-7 | TRBV7-6 | TGTGCCAGCAGCTTAAGTCTAGCGGGAATTGGGGAGCAGTACTTC | CASSLSLAGIGEQYF
TRBD2 | few | TRBJ2-1 | TRBV6-1 | TGTGCCAGCAGTGAATGGGGGGGGAGCTCCTACAATGAGCAGTTCTTC | CASSEWGGSSYNEQFF
TRBD2 | once | TRBJ2-3 | TRBV20-1 | TGCAGTGCCTGGGGACTAGCGGGAAGCACAGATACGCAGTATTTT | CSAWGLAGSTDTQYF
TRBD1 | few | TRBJ1-6 | TRBV11-3 | TGTGCCAGCAGCCGGGACAGCCCTTCGAGCTCCTATAATTCACCCCTCCACTTT | CASSRDSPSSSYNSPLHF
- | many | TRBJ1-2 | TRBV7-2 | TGTGCCAGCAGCCCCGGGGACACCTCATTGCGAGGCTACACCTTC | CASSPGDTSLRGYTF
TRBD2 | once | TRBJ2-5 | TRBV20-1 | TGCAGTGCAAAGGGACTAGCGGAGGGGAGGGAGACCCAGTACTTC | CSAKGLAEGRETQYF
- | once | TRBJ2-5 | TRBV20-1 | TGCAGTGCTACACGGACTCAACTGGGTTCCGGAGAGACCCAGTACTTC | CSATRTQLGSGETQYF
TRBD1 | many | TRBJ2-7 | TRBV7-2 | TGTGCCAGCAGTTCATACCCCGTGGGGACAGTCTCCTACGAGCAGTACTTC | CASSSYPVGTVSYEQYF
- | - | TRBJ1-1 | TRBV4-1 | TGCGCCAGCAGCCCTACGGTCCTGGGAGACACTGAAGCTTTCTTT | CASSPTVLGDTEAFF
- | many | TRBJ2-1 | TRBV7-2 | TGTGCCAGCAGCACAGGGTTAAATGAGCAGTTCTTC | CASSTGLNEQFF
- | - | TRBJ2-3 | TRBV19 | TGTGCCAGTAGTCCAAAGATGGATACGCAGTATTTT | CASSPKMDTQYF
TRBD1 | few | TRBJ1-4 | TRBV6-5 | TGTGCCAGCAGTTACGGACAGGGCTCCGAAAAACTGTTTTTT | CASSYGQGSEKLFF
- | few | TRBJ1-3 | TRBV20-1 | TGCAGTGCCGCAGCCAGGGACTCTGGAAACACCATATATTTT | CSAAARDSGNTIYF
- | - | TRBJ2-3 | TRBV6-2/TRBV6-3 | TGTGCCAGCAAAGGATCCGGCGCAGATACGCAGTATTTT | CASKGSGADTQYF
- | - | TRBJ2-1 | TRBV10-3 | TGTGCCATCAGTGACTTGATGGACCCATCGGATGAGCAGTTCTTC | CAISDLMDPSDEQFF
TRBD2 | few | TRBJ2-7 | TRBV7-3 | TGTGCCAGCAGCCGTCAATGGGCTAGCGGGATATACGAGCAGTACTTC | CASSRQWASGIYEQYF
- | - | TRBJ1-5 | TRBV15 | TGTGCCACCAGCAGAGAATGGAGGCTTTCGGGACAGCCCCAGCATTTT | CATSREWRLSGQPQHF
TRBD2 | many | TRBJ2-1 | TRBV7-2 | TGTGCCAGCAGCTTAGCGACTAGCGGAAACGATGAGCAGTTCTTC | CASSLATSGNDEQFF
- | few | TRBJ2-3 | TRBV10-3 | TGTGCCATCAGTGAGCTCCTCAGCACAGATACGCAGTATTTT | CAISELLSTDTQYF
- | - | TRBJ2-3 | TRBV12-3/TRBV12-4 | TGTGCCAGCAATAATGACGGCACAGATACGCAGTATTTT | CASNNDGTDTQYF
TRBD2 | - | TRBJ2-5 | TRBV6-6 | TGTGCCAGCAGTTACTCGTCGCTAGCGGGAGGGCCTAAAGAGACCCAGTACTTC | CASSYSSLAGGPKETQYF
- | - | TRBJ2-7 | TRBV28 | TGTGCCAGCAGCAAGATCTCATACGAGCAGTACTTC | CASSKISYEQYF
- | few | TRBJ1-2 | TRBV7-3 | TGTGCCAGCAGCAGGACCGTTAAGGATGGCTACACCTTC | CASSRTVKDGYTF